This T cell receptor beta chain was profiled in a study of T cell repertoires in cytomegalovirus infection. On the study more broadly: Matching HLA type, along with CMV infection, was indicated by public TCR beta signatures. Overall study findings and caveats: People with CMV and the relevant HLA were identified by cumulative public TCR beta family frequency. The ex vivo response was dominated by HLA-C-restricted CMV-specific TCR beta clonotypes.

V lost 2 bases, J lost 6 bases, and 8 bases lay in between. From germline, CDR1 is SGHVS and CDR2 FQNEAQ. This CDR3 is 12 amino acids long. This clonotype was seen just once. The antigen is unknown. MiXCR, run by TCRdb on the reads, gives a single entry per CDR3 protein. Of approximately 240,000 distinct CDR3 sequences in the sample, approximately 13% were seen once. The material sequenced was PBMCs. The V and J genes are TRBV7-8 and TRBJ2-7, with a possible D match to TRBD2 (6 bases). This receptor was taken from a human donor in good health (CMV status not recorded). Some clones in this sample may be carry-over from other donors' samples. CDR3 loop: CASSLFGGEQYF. The CDR3 DNA reads as TGTGCCAGCAGCTTATTCGGGGGCGAGCAGTACTTC.